These T cell receptor beta chains were read from a single sample in a study of OX40 agonist ivuxolimab in advanced cancers. Using immunoSEQ multiplex PCR, the repertoire was profiled, and TCRdb retains in-frame clones only, with some absent. The profile shows fewer than 70,000 clones, about 81% of them singletons. The source was CD4+ or CD8+ T cells sorted from blood, collected in a trial of the OX40 agonist ivuxolimab. The source is an adult with an advanced solid tumor such as melanoma, head and neck, liver or kidney cancer. The CDR3 runs from the conserved cysteine through the conserved F or W. D genes are given only for firm matches. Only some rows state a clone size, as once, few, many or a class for expanded clones.

>few|NA|TRBV28|TRBJ1-5
CASSTRPPGDQPQHF
TGTGCCAGCAGTACTCGTCCTCCGGGGGATCAGCCCCAGCATTTT
>NA|TRBD1|TRBV11-2|TRBJ2-2
CASSQDRANTGELFF
TGTGCCAGCAGCCAGGACAGGGCGAACACCGGGGAGCTGTTTTTT
>NA|NA|TRBV30|TRBJ1-6
CAWSEGPSSYNSPLHF
TGTGCCTGGAGTGAGGGCCCCAGCTCCTATAATTCACCCCTCCACTTT
>NA|NA|TRBV30|TRBJ1-5
CAWSVGGGTNQPQHF
TGTGCCTGGAGTGTAGGAGGGGGAACCAATCAGCCCCAGCATTTT
>NA|TRBD1|TRBV7-6|TRBJ2-5
CASSLATGSETQYF
TGTGCCAGCAGCTTAGCGACAGGGTCAGAGACCCAGTACTTC
>few|NA|TRBV27|TRBJ1-4
CASSNLDEKLFF
TGTGCCAGCAGTAATCTAGATGAAAAACTGTTTTTT
>NA|NA|TRBV7-8|TRBJ2-5
CASSLVLGPQETQYF
TGTGCCAGCAGCTTAGTGTTAGGACCGCAAGAGACCCAGTACTTC
>few|NA|TRBV2|TRBJ2-7
CASSGQGYEQYF
TGTGCCAGCAGTGGGCAGGGCTACGAGCAGTACTTC
>NA|NA|TRBV14|TRBJ2-7
CASSQELPWDPSYEQYF
TGTGCCAGCAGCCAAGAGCTCCCCTGGGACCCGAGCTACGAGCAGTACTTC
>NA|TRBD2|TRBV9|TRBJ2-3
CASSARLRGGATDTQYF
TGTGCCAGCAGCGCCCGCCTTCGCGGGGGAGCTACAGATACGCAGTATTTT
>NA|NA|TRBV21-1|TRBJ2-7
CASSKTPRRERYEQYF
TGTGCCAGCAGCAAAACCCCTCGACGGGAGAGGTACGAGCAGTACTTC
>NA|TRBD1|TRBV19|TRBJ2-2
CASSARGQVNTGELFF
TGTGCCAGTAGTGCGCGGGGACAGGTCAACACCGGGGAGCTGTTTTTT
>NA|TRBD2|TRBV10-1|TRBJ2-7
CASSRGTSGRSPREQYF
TGCGCCAGCAGCCGGGGAACTAGCGGGAGGTCCCCTCGCGAGCAGTACTTC
>NA|NA|TRBV11-2|TRBJ1-2
CASSGGDYGYTF
TGTGCCAGCAGCGGGGGAGATTATGGCTACACCTTC
>once|TRBD1|TRBV15|TRBJ1-4
CATSRDIVGTGEKLFF
TGTGCCACCAGCAGAGACATTGTAGGGACAGGGGAAAAACTGTTTTTT
>NA|NA|TRBV11-2|TRBJ1-2
CASSLDRNYGYTF
TGTGCCAGCAGCTTAGACCGAAACTATGGCTACACCTTC
>few|NA|TRBV18|TRBJ2-7
CASSPPGGLDEQYF
TGTGCCAGCTCACCACCCGGGGGCCTTGACGAGCAGTACTTC
>once|NA|TRBV4-1|TRBJ1-2
CASSRNALNYGYTF
TGCGCCAGCAGCCGGAATGCCCTTAACTATGGCTACACCTTC
>NA|NA|TRBV27|TRBJ2-2
CASRLNQNTGELFF
TGTGCCAGCAGACTCAACCAGAACACCGGGGAGCTGTTTTTT
>NA|NA|TRBV21-1|TRBJ1-1
CASSHRWGLGTEAFF
NA
>NA|NA|TRBV6-1|TRBJ1-2
CASSERKNYGYTF
TGTGCCAGCAGTGAACGGAAAAACTATGGCTACACTTTC
>once|NA|TRBV6-5|TRBJ2-7
CASSFSGAGEQYF
TGTGCCAGCAGCTTCTCAGGGGCGGGGGAGCAGTACTTC
>NA|NA|TRBV19|TRBJ1-1
CASSITPGAGGEAFF
TGTGCCAGTAGTATCACACCCGGCGCGGGGGGTGAAGCTTTCTTT
>NA|TRBD1|TRBV2|TRBJ2-1
CASRQKQGVNEQFF
TGTGCCAGCAGACAAAAACAGGGGGTAAATGAGCAGTTCTTC
>once|NA|TRBV5-6|TRBJ1-2
CASSYAGREAYGYTF
TGTGCCAGCAGCTATGCCGGCAGGGAAGCCTATGGCTACACCTTC
>NA|NA|TRBV20-1|TRBJ2-3
CSGGVDTQYF
TGCAGTGGGGGAGTGGATACGCAGTATTTT
>once|NA|TRBV6-1|TRBJ2-2
CASSERVFGSGTGELFF
TGTGCCAGCAGTGAACGAGTTTTTGGGAGCGGGACCGGGGAGCTGTTTTTT
>NA|TRBD2|TRBV7-2|TRBJ2-7
CASSLGGGTTYYEQYF
TGTGCCAGCAGCTTAGGCGGGGGGACCACTTACTACGAGCAGTACTTC
>NA|NA|TRBV6-5|TRBJ1-4
CASGLTDNNEKLFF
TGTGCCAGCGGATTGACAGACAATAATGAAAAACTGTTTTTT
>NA|NA|TRBV13|TRBJ2-4
CASSLRESKNIQYF
TGTGCCAGCAGCTTACGTGAATCCAAAAACATTCAGTACTTC
>NA|TRBD1|TRBV30|TRBJ1-3
CAWSVVRGRGNTIYF
TGTGCCTGGAGTGTAGTCAGGGGGCGAGGAAACACCATATATTTT
>NA|NA|TRBV28|TRBJ1-6
CASTTGLVSPSPLHF
TGTGCCAGCACCACAGGGTTAGTCTCTCCTTCACCCCTCCACTTT
>NA|TRBD1|TRBV6-4|TRBJ1-2
CASSTYRGANYGYTF
TGTGCCAGCAGCACATACAGGGGAGCCAACTATGGCTACACCTTC
>NA|NA|TRBV6-1|TRBJ2-7
CASSEEGGVSSYEQYF
TGTGCCAGCAGTGAAGAGGGCGGGGTTAGCTCCTACGAGCAGTACTTC
>NA|TRBD1|TRBV7-9|TRBJ1-1
CASSTRQGATEAFF
TGTGCCAGCAGCACCCGACAGGGGGCTACTGAAGCTTTCTTT
>NA|NA|TRBV21-1|TRBJ1-2
CASRGDLNYGYTF
TGTGCCAGCAGAGGGGACCTAAACTATGGCTACACCTTC
>NA|TRBD1|TRBV28|TRBJ1-1
CASSLFRTGRYGTEAFF
TGTGCCAGCAGTTTATTTCGGACAGGGAGGTATGGGACTGAAGCTTTCTTT
>NA|NA|TRBV2|TRBJ2-3
CASSDLAYSTDTQYF
TGTGCCAGCAGTGACCTGGCCTACTCCACAGATACGCAGTATTTT
>once|NA|TRBV5-4|TRBJ2-5
CASTLRGGAQETQYF
TGTGCCAGCACCCTAAGAGGGGGGGCCCAAGAGACCCAGTACTTC
>NA|NA|TRBV5-8|TRBJ2-6
CASTLPSGANVLTF
TGTGCCAGCACCTTGCCTTCTGGGGCCAACGTCCTGACTTTC
>NA|NA|TRBV28|TRBJ1-6
CASVLGSPLHF
TGTGCCAGCGTCTTAGGATCACCCCTCCACTTT
>NA|NA|TRBV27|TRBJ2-7
CASSLLGKGHEQYF
TGTGCCAGCAGTTTATTAGGGAAGGGCCACGAGCAGTACTTC
>NA|NA|TRBV10-3|TRBJ1-1
CATGQDNTEAFF
TGTGCCACGGGGCAAGACAACACTGAAGCTTTCTTT
>NA|NA|TRBV2|TRBJ2-7
CASIRERQISYEQYF
TGTGCCAGCATTAGAGAGAGACAGATCTCCTACGAGCAGTACTTC
>NA|NA|TRBV28|TRBJ2-1
CASSLGRSEQFF
TGTGCCAGCAGTTTAGGGCGCTCTGAGCAGTTCTTC
>NA|NA|TRBV2|TRBJ1-6
CASMAGYSPLHF
TGTGCCAGCATGGCGGGCTATTCACCCCTCCACTTT
>NA|TRBD1|TRBV19|TRBJ2-7
CASRKGTVNSYEQYF
TGTGCCAGTAGGAAGGGGACAGTCAACTCCTACGAGCAGTACTTC
>NA|TRBD2|TRBV7-8|TRBJ2-1
CASSLRSGRANEQFF
TGTGCCAGCAGCTTACGGAGCGGGAGGGCTAATGAGCAGTTCTTC
>NA|NA|TRBV19|TRBJ1-1
CAKIEGKRGAAAEAFF
TGTGCCAAAATTGAGGGTAAAAGGGGGGCGGCGGCTGAAGCTTTCTTT